Sequencing of this TCR beta chain was carried out in a study of blood T cell repertoires in COVID-19. Overall study: Whether acute or convalescent, the COVID-19 samples came from the United States, Italy and Spain. Nucleic acid was either cDNA or gDNA, and it came from T cells, B-cell-depleted T cells, or PBMCs.

TCRdb's copy holds only in-frame clones and misses some; the assay was immunoSEQ multiplex PCR. The sample holds 200,000 to 250,000 clones; approximately 85% are singletons and the top ten take 8% to 9%. The CDR3 length is 14 residues. V was shortened by 2 bases and J by 5 bases, with 13 bases between the two germline ends. Germline assignment: CDR1 GTSNPN and CDR2 SVGIG (reference sequence). Patients in Seattle were enrolled during active infection, then followed longitudinally. Material: peripheral blood. The gene calls are TRBV30 and TRBJ1-5; D is undetermined. This TCR came from a woman of 80 years or more with COVID-19, enrolled during active disease. The CDR3 reads CAWSRGQRYQPQHF. The CDR3 region has the DNA TGTGCCTGGAGTCGTGGGCAGAGATATCAGCCCCAGCATTTT.